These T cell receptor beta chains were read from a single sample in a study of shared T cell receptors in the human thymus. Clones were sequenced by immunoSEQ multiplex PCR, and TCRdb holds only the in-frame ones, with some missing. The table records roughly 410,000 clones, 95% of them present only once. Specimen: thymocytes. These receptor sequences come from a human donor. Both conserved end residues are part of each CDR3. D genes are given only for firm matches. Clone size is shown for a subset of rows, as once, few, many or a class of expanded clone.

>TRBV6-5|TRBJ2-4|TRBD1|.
TGTGCCAGCAGTTACAAGAGGGGGCTTGACATTCAGTACTTC
CASSYKRGLDIQYF
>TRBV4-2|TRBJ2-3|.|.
TGTGCCAGCAGCCAAGTGGACCTTGGGACTCCTAGGGATACGCAGTATTTT
CASSQVDLGTPRDTQYF
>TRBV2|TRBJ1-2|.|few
TGTGCCAGCAGTGACGGCCCCCCAGCTAACTATGGCTACACCTTC
CASSDGPPANYGYTF
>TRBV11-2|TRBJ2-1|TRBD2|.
TGTGCCAGCAGCCCGGGACTAGCGGGAAGTCAGCAGTTCTTC
CASSPGLAGSQQFF
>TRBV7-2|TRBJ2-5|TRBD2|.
TGTGCCAGCAGCTCCCGGACTAGCGGGAACCAACAAGAGACCCAGTACTTC
CASSSRTSGNQQETQYF
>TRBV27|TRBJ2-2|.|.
.
CASSNRRAGELFF
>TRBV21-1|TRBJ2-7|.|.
TGTGCCAGCAGCAAAAGGGACAGGGGGAAGGAAGACTCCTACGAGCAGTACTTC
CASSKRDRGKEDSYEQYF
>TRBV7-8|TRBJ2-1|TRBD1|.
TGTGCCAGCAGCCGACTCGTCCCGACAGGGAAGGGGCTATACAATGAGCAGTTCTTC
CASSRLVPTGKGLYNEQFF
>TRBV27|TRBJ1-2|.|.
TGTGCCAGCAGTTCAGGCGGGGCTTACCCCCCCATATCCTATGGCTACACCTTC
CASSSGGAYPPISYGYTF
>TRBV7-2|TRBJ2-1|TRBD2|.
TGTGCCAGCAGCCCTGGGGCTAGCGGGGAGTGCTCCTACAATGAGCAGTTCTTC
CASSPGASGECSYNEQFF
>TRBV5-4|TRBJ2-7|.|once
TGTGCCAGCAGCCGGGGGCCTTTCGACTATTCCCATGGCGAGCAGTACTTC
CASSRGPFDYSHGEQYF
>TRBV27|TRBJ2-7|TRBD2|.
TGTGCCAGCAGTTTATCGGGACTAGCGGGAGGTTTTCACTCCTACGAGCAGTACTTC
CASSLSGLAGGFHSYEQYF
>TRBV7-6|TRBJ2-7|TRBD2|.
TGTGCCAGCAGTCCTCATAAGGGACTAGCGGGAGGCCCAGGGGGGGAGCAGTACTTC
CASSPHKGLAGGPGGEQYF
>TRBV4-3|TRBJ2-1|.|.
TGCGCCAGCAGCCAAGATCATGAGAAGCGGAGCCAAGTCTCCTACAATGAGCAGTTCTTC
CASSQDHEKRSQVSYNEQFF
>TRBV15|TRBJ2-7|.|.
TGTGCCACCAGCTCGCGGGGGTTGGGGGGCCTGGAGGACGAGCAGTACTTC
CATSSRGLGGLEDEQYF
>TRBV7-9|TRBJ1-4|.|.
TGTGCCAGCAGCTGCGGAAAGGCCTCTGAAAAACTGTTTTTT
CASSCGKASEKLFF
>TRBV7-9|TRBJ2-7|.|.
TGTGCCAGCAGCTCTGAGACACAGTCCTACGAGCAGTACTTC
CASSSETQSYEQYF
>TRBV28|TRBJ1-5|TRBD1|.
TGTGCCAGCAGCGGACAGGGGATCAGGAGCAATCAGCCCCAGCATTTT
CASSGQGIRSNQPQHF
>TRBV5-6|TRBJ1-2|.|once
TGTGCCAGCAGCTTGGCCCCCTTGGCAGGGAAAGCCCAGAGGGACGGCTACACCTTC
CASSLAPLAGKAQRDGYTF
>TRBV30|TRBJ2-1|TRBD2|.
TGTGCCTGGAGTGTACCCTCTGGGCGGGAGCCTGAGCAGTTCTTC
CAWSVPSGREPEQFF
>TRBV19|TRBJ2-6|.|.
TGTGCCAGTAGTATGGGACCCGACTCTGGGGCCAACGTCCTGACTTTC
CASSMGPDSGANVLTF
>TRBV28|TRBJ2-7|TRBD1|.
TGTGCCAGCAGTTCCGACAGGGCCGAGCAGTACTTC
CASSSDRAEQYF
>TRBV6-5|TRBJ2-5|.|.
TGTGCCAGCAGTTACGGTGGGAAGACCCAGTACTTC
CASSYGGKTQYF
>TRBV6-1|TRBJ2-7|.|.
TGTGCCAGCAGGGGCCCAGACAAGGGGGAATACGAGCAGTACTTC
CASRGPDKGEYEQYF
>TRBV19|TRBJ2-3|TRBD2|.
TGTGCCAGTAGCCTAGCGGGAGGCTCAGATACGCAGTATTTT
CASSLAGGSDTQYF
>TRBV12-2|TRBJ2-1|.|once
TGTGCAAGTCGCTTAATAGCCGGACTAGGCGTTCCCCGTGAGCAGTTCTTC
CASRLIAGLGVPREQFF
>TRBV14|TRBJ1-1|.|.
TGTGCCAGCAGCGTTCACACAGGGATAAGCGCTGAAGCTTTCTTT
CASSVHTGISAEAFF
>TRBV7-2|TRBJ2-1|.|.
TGTGCCAGCAGCGCGCGGCCGGCGGGGTCGTTGAATGAGCAGTTCTTC
CASSARPAGSLNEQFF
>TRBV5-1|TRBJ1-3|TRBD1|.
TGCGCCAGCAGCTCCGCGACAGGGTTAGGAAACACCATATATTTT
CASSSATGLGNTIYF
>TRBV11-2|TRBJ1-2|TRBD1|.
TGTGCCAGCAGCTGCAATTTGGGACAGGGCTATGGCTACACCTTC
CASSCNLGQGYGYTF
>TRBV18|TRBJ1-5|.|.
TGTGCCAGCTCACCGGGGAGGACCAATCAGCCCCAGCATTTT
CASSPGRTNQPQHF
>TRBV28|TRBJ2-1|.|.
TGTGCCACTGCCTCGCTGAGGGGCGAGCAGTTCTTC
CATASLRGEQFF
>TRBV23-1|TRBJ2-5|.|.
TGCGCCAGCAGTCATTTCCTCCCTACACTAGCCATCGTTTTGTCGCAACGGTACTTC
CASSHFLPTLAIVLSQRYF
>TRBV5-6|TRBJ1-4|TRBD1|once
TGTGCCAGCAGCTTCGACAGGGGAAAAAAACTGTTTTTT
CASSFDRGKKLFF
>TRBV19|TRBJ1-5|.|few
TGTGCCAGTAGTACCTCCCCCGCCGACACCTATCAGCCCCAGCATTTT
CASSTSPADTYQPQHF
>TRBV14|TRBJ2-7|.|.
TGTGCCAGCAGCCCCCCGGGGGTGGGGCCCTCCTACGAGCAGTACTTC
CASSPPGVGPSYEQYF
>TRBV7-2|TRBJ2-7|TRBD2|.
TGTGCCAGCAGCTTAGCGTGGAGCGGGGTGCGTAGGCGGAATAGCTCCTACGAGCAGTACTTC
CASSLAWSGVRRRNSSYEQYF
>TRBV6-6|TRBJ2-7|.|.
TGTGCCAGCAGTTACTCGGGGGTAATCTCGGTCGAGCAGTACTTC
CASSYSGVISVEQYF
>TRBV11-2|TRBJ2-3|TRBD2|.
TGTGCCAGCAGCACCCTCGACACCGGGACTAGCGGCCCAACAGATACGCAGTATTTT
CASSTLDTGTSGPTDTQYF
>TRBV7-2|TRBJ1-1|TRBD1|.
TGTGCCAGCAGGATTCCGGGACAGGGGGGCCCGAACACTGAAGCTTTCTTT
CASRIPGQGGPNTEAFF
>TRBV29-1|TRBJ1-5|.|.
TGCAGCGTCGCTCGGGCCCAAGATCAGCCCCAGCATTTT
CSVARAQDQPQHF
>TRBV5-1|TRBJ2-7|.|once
TGCGCCAGCAGCTTGGACACCGGGACCGAGACCTACGAGCAGTACTTC
CASSLDTGTETYEQYF
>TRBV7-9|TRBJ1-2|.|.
TGTGCCAGCAGCTTAGTAGCAGGGAAGGGCTACACCTTC
CASSLVAGKGYTF
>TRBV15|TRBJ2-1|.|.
TGTGCCACCAGCAGAGGGTGGCCTTCGTCCTACAATGAGCAGTTCTTC
CATSRGWPSSYNEQFF
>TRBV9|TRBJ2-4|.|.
TGTGCCAGCAGCTTAAGCTCCCTAGCCAAAAACATTCAGTACTTC
CASSLSSLAKNIQYF
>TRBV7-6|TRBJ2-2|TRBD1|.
TGTGCCAGCAGCTTTCGACAGGGGGCTAGCACCGGGGAGCTGTTTTTT
CASSFRQGASTGELFF
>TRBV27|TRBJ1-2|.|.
TGTGCCAGCAGTTCCCTAAGGGATCTAAGGGGCTATGGCTACACCTTC
CASSSLRDLRGYGYTF
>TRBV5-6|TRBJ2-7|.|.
TGTGCCAGCAGCGGCCCAGGGCGCGCCATAATTTACGAGCAGTACTTC
CASSGPGRAIIYEQYF
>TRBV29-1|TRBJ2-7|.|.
TGCAGCGCCCTACTGGCACCGCACTACGAGCAGTACTTC
CSALLAPHYEQYF
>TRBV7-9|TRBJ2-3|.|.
TGTGCCAGCAGCCAGACAGGTGTGGGCACAGATACGCAGTATTTT
CASSQTGVGTDTQYF
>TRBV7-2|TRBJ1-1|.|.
TGTGCCAGCAGCAACGGTCCGGGACACCGCTTTGAAGCTTTCTTT
CASSNGPGHRFEAFF
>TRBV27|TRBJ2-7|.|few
TGTGCCAGCAGTCGCACCCCGGCATCCTACGAGCAGTACTTC
CASSRTPASYEQYF
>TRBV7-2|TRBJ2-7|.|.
TGTGCCAGCAGCTTAGGGGGACACCCTTCGCGCTCCTACGAGCAGTACTTC
CASSLGGHPSRSYEQYF
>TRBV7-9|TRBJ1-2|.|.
TGTGCCAGCAGCCCCTCAGCCCATGGCTACACCTTC
CASSPSAHGYTF
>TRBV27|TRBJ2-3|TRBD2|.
TGTGCCAGCAGTTTCAAAGGGACTAGCGGGTACCAGCGGGGCACTAATACGCAGTATTTT
CASSFKGTSGYQRGTNTQYF
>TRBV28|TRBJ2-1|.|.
TGTGCCAGCAGGCCGCCCCGACCCCCTGGCTACAATGAGCAGTTCTTC
CASRPPRPPGYNEQFF
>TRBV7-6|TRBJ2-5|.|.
TGTGCCAGCAGCTTAGGTTTTCGGACAGAACAAGAGACCCAGTACTTC
CASSLGFRTEQETQYF